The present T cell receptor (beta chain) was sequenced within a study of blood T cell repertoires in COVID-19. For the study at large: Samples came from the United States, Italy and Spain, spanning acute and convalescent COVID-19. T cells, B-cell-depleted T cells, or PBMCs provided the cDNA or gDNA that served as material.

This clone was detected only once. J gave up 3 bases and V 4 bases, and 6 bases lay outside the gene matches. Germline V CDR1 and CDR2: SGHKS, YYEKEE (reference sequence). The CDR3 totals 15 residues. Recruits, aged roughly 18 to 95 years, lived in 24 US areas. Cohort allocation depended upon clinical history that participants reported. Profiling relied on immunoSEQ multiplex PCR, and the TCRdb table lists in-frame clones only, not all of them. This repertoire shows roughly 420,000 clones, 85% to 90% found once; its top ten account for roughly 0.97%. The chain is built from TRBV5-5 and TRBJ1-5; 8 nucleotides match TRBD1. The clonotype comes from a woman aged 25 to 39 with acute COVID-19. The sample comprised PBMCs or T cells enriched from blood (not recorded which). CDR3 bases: TGTGCCAGCAGCCCGGGACAGGCTCCCAATCAGCCCCAGCATTTT. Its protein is CASSPGQAPNQPQHF.